One and the same sample provided the 25 T cell receptor beta chains below, sequenced in a study of T cells in Graves' hyperthyroidism and ophthalmopathy. Amplified TCR beta CDR3 regions came from RNA transcripts. Carried out on the TCR CDR3, a first-round RT-PCR used the HTBI primer set. One entry per CDR3 protein, called by TCRdb with MiXCR from the multiplex PCR reads. This sample has roughly 500,000 distinct CDR3 sequences, with roughly 46% found just once. The sample consisted of peripheral blood or thyroid tissue (not recorded which). Every receptor here comes from an adult woman with Graves' disease, either hyperthyroidism or ophthalmopathy (not recorded which).

Points on this clonotype: Because the CDR3 is missing its conserved closing phenylalanine or tryptophan, this is likely a read error. The DNA is left out, because the CDR3 cannot be placed on it with certainty; the CDR3 is given as TCRdb lists it. This chain connects TRBV11-2 to TRBJ2-7; whether TRBD1, the table's D call, matches the DNA was not checked. The CDR3 totals 9 residues, both ends included. CDR1 SGHAT and CDR2 FQNNGV come from the germline V gene. CDR3 residues: CASSQSWTA.

V gene TRBV20-1 combines with J gene TRBJ1-2; D remains unclear. The ends were cut back, 7 bases at V and 8 bases at J, with 14 bases in the middle. This CDR3 has 11 amino acids. The germline V gene encodes CDR1 DFQATT and CDR2 SNEGSKA (reference sequence). The CDR3 reads CSEEDLEGYTF. CDR3 nucleotides: TGCAGTGAGGAAGACCTCGAGGGCTACACCTTC.

This clonotype was observed many times. The V and J genes are TRBV7-8 and TRBJ1-4; 10 positions agree with TRBD1. This CDR3 has 14 amino acids. V trimming: 4 bases; J trimming: 7 bases; junction bases outside the gene matches: 3. CDR1 SGHVS and CDR2 FQNEAQ come from the germline V gene. The CDR3 sequence is CASSSDRGGEKLFF. In nucleotides, the CDR3 is TGTGCCAGCAGCTCGGACAGGGGGGGTGAAAAACTGTTTTTT.

In its sample, this clonotype was seen many times. V gene TRBV20-1 combines with J gene TRBJ2-6; tentatively, D is TRBD2 (5 bases). With 4 bases removed from V and 2 bases from J, the gap between germline ends came to 9 bases. Germline lookup yields CDR1 DFQATT and CDR2 SNEGSKA (reference sequence). The CDR3 has 14 residues. CDR3 coding DNA: TGCAGTGCTACGCGGGCAGCTGGGGCCAACGTCCTGACTTTC. It encodes CSATRAAGANVLTF.

This clonotype was recorded at least ten times. The V call is TRBV14, the J call TRBJ1-1, with a possible D match to TRBD1 (6 bases). Germline V gene data show CDR1 as SGHDN and CDR2 as FVKESK. Trimming took 0 bases from V and 1 from J, leaving 9 bases between them. This CDR3 is built from 15 residues. The CDR3 nucleotides read TGTGCCAGCAGCCAAGACCCACAGGGGAACACTGAAGCTTTCTTT. Amino acids: CASSQDPQGNTEAFF.

Of note for this clonotype: This CDR3 fails to terminate in the conserved phenylalanine or tryptophan, so it likely reflects a read error. The chain is built from TRBV27 and TRBJ1-1; tentative D call: TRBD1 (6 bases). The V gene lost 7 bases and the J gene lost 5 bases, with 20 bases spanning the gap. CDR3 length: 15 residues. Germline assignment: CDR1 MNHEY and CDR2 SMNVEV (reference sequence). This CDR3 reads CASKMGGAGETEAFY. The CDR3 DNA follows: TGTGCCAGCAAAATGGGGGGCGCAGGGGAGACTGAAGCTTTCTAT.

Turning to this clonotype: This CDR3 fails to terminate in the conserved phenylalanine or tryptophan, so it likely reflects a read error. The DNA is left out, because the CDR3 cannot be placed on it with certainty; the CDR3 is given as TCRdb lists it. The gene calls are TRBV7-2 and TRBJ1-3. A total of 8 residues make up the CDR3, ends included. CDR1 is SGHTA and CDR2 is FQGNSA in the germline V gene. CDR3 amino acids: CASSLVGR.

The CDR3 DNA sequence: TGTGCCAGCAGCTTACAGGGGACAGGTAACAATCAGCCCCAGCATTTT. It yields the protein CASSLQGTGNNQPQHF. V and J are TRBV2 and TRBJ1-5, with 8 bases aligning to TRBD1. The length of the CDR3 is 16 residues. The ends lost 6 bases at V and 3 bases at J; junction bases unmatched: 10. CDR1 and CDR2 (germline): SNHLY, FYNNEI.

The table lists this clonotype with many counts. V is TRBV6-5 and J is TRBJ2-7; 8 bases agree with TRBD2. The CDR3 is 12 amino acids. The V gene end was trimmed by 6 bases and the J gene end by 6 bases; junction bases not matched to a gene: 4. Germline-derived CDR1 and CDR2 are MNHEY and SVGAGI. The CDR3 nucleotides are TGTGCCAGCAGCGCCGGGACTAGCGAGCAGTACTTC. Translating it yields CASSAGTSEQYF.

The chain carries TRBV12-3 or TRBV12-4 and TRBJ1-1; D is uncertain. This CDR3 has 13 amino acids. V shed 1 base and J shed 4 bases, with 7 bases lying between them. This CDR3 is CASSLDRFTEAFF. In DNA, the CDR3 is TGTGCCAGCAGTTTAGACAGATTCACTGAAGCTTTCTTT.

The chain links TRBV29-1 to TRBJ1-1, with D possibly being TRBD1 (6 bases). The ends were cut back, 7 bases at V and 2 bases at J, with 11 bases in the middle. Germline V gene lookup returns CDR1 SQVTM and CDR2 ANQGSEA. This CDR3 has 12 residues. CDR3 sequence (DNA): TGCAGCGCCCCGGGGGCCAACACTGAAGCTTTCTTT. It is translated as CSAPGANTEAFF.

The chain has TRBV6-1 and TRBJ1-6, with 8 bases that match TRBD1. This CDR3 is 13 amino acids long. Germline assignment: CDR1 MNHNS and CDR2 SASEGT. Trimming at V came to 5 bases and at J to 10 bases, leaving 4 bases not matched to a gene. CDR3 residues: CASSRTGGSPLHF. The DNA for the CDR3 is TGTGCCAGCAGTAGAACAGGGGGGTCACCCCTCCACTTT.

This clonotype was counted ten times or more. V is TRBV12-3 or TRBV12-4 and J is TRBJ1-1; D remains unclear. This CDR3 spans 14 amino acids. V shed 2 bases and J shed 7 bases, with 14 bases lying between them. CDR3 sequence: CASSLRRQPLEAFF. DNA of the CDR3: TGTGCCAGCAGTTTAAGGCGGCAGCCGCTTGAAGCTTTCTTT.

CDR3 coding DNA: TGTGCCACAGCGACAGGGGCACGGCGGGGGAACACTGAAGCTTTCTTT. Its translation is CATATGARRGNTEAFF. The chain joins TRBV10-3 to TRBJ1-1; 8 bases match TRBD1. Germline-derived CDR1 and CDR2 are ENHRY and SYGVKD. The CDR3 has 16 residues. The V gene end was trimmed by 10 bases and the J gene end by 1 base; junction bases not matched to a gene: 14.

Concerning this clonotype: One end of the junction varies from germline; a read error may be responsible. This chain connects TRBV29-1 to TRBJ2-7; D uncertain. Germline CDR1 SQVTM, CDR2 ANQGSEA. The CDR3 loop spans 11 amino acids. The CDR3 DNA sequence: TGCAGCGTTGGAGAAATATACGAGCGGTACTTC. It encodes CSVGEIYERYF.

V and J are TRBV10-2 and TRBJ1-2, with D maybe TRBD1 (6 bases). Trimming shortened V by 8 bases and J by 6 bases, and 16 bases separated the two germline ends. Germline loops: CDR1 WSHSY, CDR2 SAAADI. The CDR3 has 13 residues. CDR3 nucleotide sequence: TGCGCCAGCCCCCAACGACAGGTGAATGGCTACACCTTC. Translation: CASPQRQVNGYTF.

This clonotype was counted a few times. This chain links TRBV7-9 with TRBJ1-5; D gene unclear. V lost 8 bases, J lost 0 bases, and 17 bases lay in between. This CDR3 region has 16 residues. The germline V gene has CDR1 SEHNR and CDR2 FQNEAQ (reference sequence). As DNA, the CDR3 is TGTGCCAGCTCACCATACCGAGGGAATAGCAATCAGCCCCAGCATTTT. Translating it yields CASSPYRGNSNQPQHF.

This clonotype occurred many times. The CDR3 region has the DNA TGTGCCAGCAGCCAACTGAGCGGAGTACAAGAGACCCAGTACTTC. The encoded protein is CASSQLSGVQETQYF. This chain connects TRBV14 to TRBJ2-5; TRBD2 is a possible D gene (5 bases). V dropped 2 bases and J dropped 2 bases, with 12 bases sitting between them. The germline V gene has CDR1 SGHDN and CDR2 FVKESK. CDR3 length: 15 amino acids. The variable domain in full, completed from reference TRBV14 and TRBJ2-5, reads EAGVTQFPSHSVIEKGQTVTLRCDPISGHDNLYWYRRVMGKEIKFLLHFVKESKQDESGMPNNRFLAERTGGTYSTLKVQPAELEDSGVYFCASSQLSGVQETQYFGPGTRLLVL.

V usage is TRBV2 and J usage is TRBJ1-2, with 10 bases identical to TRBD1. This CDR3 is built from 14 residues. Germline-derived CDR1 and CDR2 are SNHLY and FYNNEI. Trimming cost V 4 bases and J 6 bases; bases outside gene matches: 5. CDR3 protein: CASSGGTGDHGYTF. The CDR3 DNA is TGTGCCAGCAGTGGAGGGACAGGGGACCATGGCTACACCTTC. The full variable domain, rest sourced from reference TRBV2 and TRBJ1-2, is EPEVTQTPSHQVTQMGQEVILRCVPISNHLYFYWYRQILGQKVEFLVSFYNNEISEKSEIFDDQFSVERPDGSNFTLKIRSTKLEDSAMYFCASSGGTGDHGYTFGSGTRLTVV.

The chain combines TRBV6-5 with TRBJ1-2; no reliable D call. CDR1 is MNHEY, CDR2 SVGAGI, per germline. This CDR3 comprises 16 residues. V was cut by 0 bases and J by 2 bases, with 13 bases left in between. The CDR3 region is CASSYSWRSRNYGYTF. The DNA of the CDR3 is TGTGCCAGCAGTTACTCGTGGAGAAGTCGGAACTATGGCTACACCTTC.

This clonotype has a count of ten or more. This chain connects TRBV5-5 to TRBJ2-7; D possibly corresponds to TRBD1 (5 bases). Germline CDR1 SGHKS, CDR2 YYEKEE (reference sequence). Trimming pared 0 bases from V and 3 bases from J, leaving 13 bases between. The CDR3 contains 15 residues. The CDR3 DNA sequence: TGTGCCAGCAGCTTGGAGACAGCGTCTTACTACGAGCAGTACTTC. It specifies CASSLETASYYEQYF.

At least ten counts were recorded for this clonotype. The V and J genes are TRBV7-2 and TRBJ1-1; D gene uncertain. The V gene lost 2 bases and the J gene lost 2 bases, with 9 bases spanning the gap. CDR3 length: 14 amino acids. Germline CDR1 reads SGHTA; CDR2 reads FQGNSA. DNA of the CDR3: TGTGCCAGCAGCTTATGGGGATATAACACTGAAGCTTTCTTT. Amino acids: CASSLWGYNTEAFF.

The chain employs TRBV24-1 and TRBJ2-5; 14 bases agree with TRBD2. V dropped 9 bases and J dropped 3; count of bases not matched to a gene: 14. The CDR3 loop spans 18 amino acids. CDR1 KGHDR and CDR2 SFDVKD come from the germline V gene. CDR3 sequence: CATGRLGPGLAGEETQYF. In nucleotides, the CDR3 is TGTGCCACCGGAAGACTCGGACCGGGACTAGCGGGGGAAGAGACCCAGTACTTC.

At least ten counts were recorded for this clonotype. The J gene is TRBJ2-2, the V gene TRBV7-2, with D possibly being TRBD1 or TRBD2 (5 bases each). Deletions cut 2 bases from V and 2 bases from J, with 9 bases between. Germline CDR1 SGHTA, CDR2 FQGNSA. This CDR3 is 15 amino acids long. CDR3 amino acids: CASSLLGDNTGELFF. The CDR3 DNA reads TGTGCCAGCAGCTTACTGGGGGATAACACCGGGGAGCTGTTTTTT. Filled out from reference TRBV7-2 and TRBJ2-2, the complete variable domain reads GAGVSQSPSNKVTEKGKDVELRCDPISGHTALYWYRQSLGQGLEFLIYFQGNSAPDKSGLPSDRFSAERTGGSVSTLTIQRTQQEDSAVYLCASSLLGDNTGELFFGEGSRLTVL.

Notes on this clonotype: Germline is not matched at one junction end, which may reflect a read error. The chain links TRBV6-5 to TRBJ2-7, with TRBD1 matching 8 bases. Germline V lookup: CDR1 MNHEY, CDR2 SVGAGI. The CDR3 is made up of 14 amino acids. DNA for the CDR3: TGTGCCATCAGTTACCCCGGACAGGGCTACGAGCAGTACTTC. Translating it yields CAISYPGQGYEQYF.